The entry below gives a single TCR beta chain sequence along with its context. There is no known antigen for this receptor. Base-call qualities are not available, and no considerably larger clone is one nucleotide away. The collaborating institutions used their own protocols to collect whole blood in K2EDTA tubes. For TCRbeta analysis, collaborators shipped samples as frozen whole blood, isolated PBMCs, or DNA extracted from either of those sample types. These data come from a study of blood T cell repertoires in COVID-19 (dated by TCRdb to 2020 to 2021). The study in broad terms: Collaborator samples came from the United States, Italy and Spain and covered acute and convalescent phases of COVID-19. Where available, HLA class I and class II types were taken from metadata supplied by the sample provider and were not determined by assay-based typing. The sample metadata nearly always contained a de-identified subject ID, COVID-19 status, age in years and sex. The prospective study material was composed of cDNA or gDNA derived from T cells, B-cell-depleted T cells, or PBMCs. Samples came from the ongoing ImmuneRACE study (first 160 participants) plus 1,254 subjects from 6 global collaborators. Deeply sampled blood TCRbeta repertoires from subjects exposed to, actively infected with, or recovered from COVID-19 were included in the dataset. A freely available public database, intended as a resource for researchers studying the immune response to SARS-CoV-2, is where the repertoires were released.

From cysteine to phenylalanine, the CDR3 is 16 amino acids long. Just CDR3 DNA is preserved here, 48 bases in frame from base 1. TCRbeta CDR3 regions were amplified from genomic DNA using the immunoSEQ Assay, a bias-controlled multiplex PCR. In the paper's pipeline: The number of nucleated cells in each sample was estimated by amplification of reference gene primers within the assay. To quantify the absolute abundance of each unique TCRbeta CDR3 rearrangement, sequence reads were collapsed and filtered. For each sample, productive Simpson clonality was calculated as the square root of Simpson's diversity index across productive rearrangements. TCRdb retrieved this table from immuneACCESS and kept in-frame rearrangements only. Not all clones are present; in checked studies, unresolved V genes account for under half, and no reason is known for the remainder. Clone size and V and J calls were adopted from that table, with D and trimming inferred from the DNA. Here the sample has more than 100,000 clones; 85% to 90% occur a single time. Of the sample, around 2.3% is held by the ten largest clones.

Paper-wide results and their limitations: Clinical and demographic metadata were provided uncurated, with the amount varying by source and participant.

The sequence is built from TRBV21-1 and TRBJ2-4; the DNA was not used to check the table's D call, TRBD1. TRBV21-1 is a recognized pseudogene. Input material: peripheral blood. The sequence came from a man aged 50 or older with active COVID-19. The sequenced DNA: TGTGCCAGCAGCAAAGGACAGGGATTAGCCAAAAACATTCAGTACTTC. Protein translation: CASSKGQGLAKNIQYF.